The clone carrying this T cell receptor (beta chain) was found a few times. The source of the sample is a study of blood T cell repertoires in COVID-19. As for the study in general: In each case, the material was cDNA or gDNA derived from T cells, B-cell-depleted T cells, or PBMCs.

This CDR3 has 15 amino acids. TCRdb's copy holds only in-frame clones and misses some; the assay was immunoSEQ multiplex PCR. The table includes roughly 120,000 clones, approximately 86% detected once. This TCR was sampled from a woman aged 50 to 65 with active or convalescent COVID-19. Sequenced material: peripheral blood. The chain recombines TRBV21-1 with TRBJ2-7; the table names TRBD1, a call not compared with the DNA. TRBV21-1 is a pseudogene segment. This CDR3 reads CASEALGRYYNEQYF. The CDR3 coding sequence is TGTGCCAGCGAGGCCCTGGGGCGGTATTACAACGAGCAGTACTTC.